A selection of T cell receptor beta chains follows, all from one sample in a study of T cell responses to AZD1222 COVID-19 vaccine. Profiling relied on immunoSEQ multiplex PCR, and the TCRdb table lists in-frame clones only, not all of them. The sample holds about 18,000 clones, roughly 91% seen once. The material sequenced was peripheral blood, taken 28 days after the second AZD1222 dose. The receptors here all came from an adult who received the AZD1222 COVID-19 vaccine. Both conserved end residues are part of each CDR3. Each record gives: clone size, J gene, V gene, CDR3 protein. Rows give clone size only sometimes, using once, few, many, or a class for an expanded clone.

clone size: -; J gene: TRBJ2-3; V gene: TRBV28; CDR3 protein: CASSLYGGYTDTQYF
clone size: -; J gene: TRBJ2-1; V gene: TRBV28; CDR3 protein: CASTPTSGSPRGEQFF
clone size: -; J gene: TRBJ2-1; V gene: TRBV29-1; CDR3 protein: CSVEKDRVNEQFF
clone size: -; J gene: TRBJ2-2; V gene: TRBV19; CDR3 protein: CASSMWARGGTGELFF
clone size: -; J gene: TRBJ2-6; V gene: TRBV19; CDR3 protein: CASSSRLSGANVLTF
clone size: once; J gene: TRBJ2-2; V gene: TRBV5-4; CDR3 protein: CASSGGLADTGELFF
clone size: -; J gene: TRBJ2-1; V gene: TRBV6-1; CDR3 protein: CASSHHIRSNEQFF
clone size: -; J gene: TRBJ1-1; V gene: TRBV6-5; CDR3 protein: CASRSRGFTEAFF
clone size: -; J gene: TRBJ2-7; V gene: TRBV7-2; CDR3 protein: CASSLAGPGGYEQYF
clone size: -; J gene: TRBJ2-7; V gene: TRBV3-1/TRBV3-2; CDR3 protein: CASSHRSVTLEQYF
clone size: -; J gene: TRBJ2-5; V gene: TRBV6-5; CDR3 protein: CASTGLGKQETQYF
clone size: -; J gene: TRBJ1-2; V gene: TRBV18; CDR3 protein: CASSRADNNYGYTF
clone size: -; J gene: TRBJ1-4; V gene: TRBV6-1; CDR3 protein: CASSDGAPGDSTEKLFF
clone size: -; J gene: TRBJ1-1; V gene: TRBV6-5; CDR3 protein: CASSYSTLMNTEAFF
clone size: -; J gene: TRBJ2-5; V gene: TRBV3-1/TRBV3-2; CDR3 protein: CASSQDGPETQYF
clone size: -; J gene: TRBJ1-5; V gene: TRBV6-1; CDR3 protein: CASSEQGARQPQHF
clone size: -; J gene: TRBJ1-6; V gene: TRBV28; CDR3 protein: CASSLWGALHF
clone size: -; J gene: TRBJ2-3; V gene: TRBV18; CDR3 protein: CASSPSLRQGGTDTQYF
clone size: once; J gene: TRBJ2-7; V gene: TRBV5-1; CDR3 protein: CASSLGLAAVTPYEQYF
clone size: -; J gene: TRBJ2-2; V gene: TRBV5-8; CDR3 protein: CASSVAWGSDLNTGELFF
clone size: -; J gene: TRBJ1-1; V gene: TRBV7-9; CDR3 protein: CASSYRQAGAEAFF
clone size: -; J gene: TRBJ2-7; V gene: TRBV6-5; CDR3 protein: CASRGVGPGSYEQYF
clone size: -; J gene: TRBJ2-7; V gene: TRBV11-2; CDR3 protein: CASNGVYEQYF
clone size: -; J gene: TRBJ1-2; V gene: TRBV11-3; CDR3 protein: CASSLETDTRNYGYTF
clone size: -; J gene: TRBJ2-1; V gene: TRBV20-1; CDR3 protein: CSASPLAEHNEQFF
clone size: -; J gene: TRBJ2-7; V gene: TRBV27; CDR3 protein: CATRGPESEQYF
clone size: -; J gene: TRBJ2-7; V gene: TRBV6-5; CDR3 protein: CASSYGWAASYEQYF
clone size: -; J gene: TRBJ1-2; V gene: TRBV6-1; CDR3 protein: CASSDGRGSYGYTF
clone size: -; J gene: TRBJ2-3; V gene: TRBV15; CDR3 protein: CATSRDLGLAGDTDTQYF